This T cell receptor beta chain was recovered during a study of CD8+ T cells in alopecia areata. Study results and caveats: Many expanded lesional clones persisted in scalp and blood during tofacitinib treatment. Sequencing of scalp samples also includes resident alphabeta T cells from normal skin. Clarity of TCR sharing across patients fell short of that in mice, possibly HLA-related.

Treatment given: oral pan-JAK inhibitor, 5-10 mg twice daily. Concerning this clone: The antigen is undetermined.

With 4 bases clipped from V and 0 bases from J, the junction kept 1 base outside the gene matches. This CDR3 contains 14 residues. The germline V gene encodes CDR1 SGHDT and CDR2 YYEEEE. RNA was extracted and reverse transcribed into cDNA as the sequencing template. Sequencing was performed with immunoSEQ multiplex PCR; in TCRdb, only in-frame clones are kept and a portion is missing. The repertoire has under 150,000 clones, around four fifths of them found once; the top ten carry roughly 25%. The chain employs TRBV5-6 and TRBJ2-1, with 7 bases lining up with TRBD2. This specimen consisted of CD8+ T cells sorted from blood, obtained at week 4, from a patient treated with tofacitinib. This TCR derives from a human donor with alopecia areata. CDR3 sequence reads: CASSSGASYNEQFF. The DNA of the CDR3 is TGTGCCAGCAGCAGCGGGGCCTCCTACAATGAGCAGTTCTTC.